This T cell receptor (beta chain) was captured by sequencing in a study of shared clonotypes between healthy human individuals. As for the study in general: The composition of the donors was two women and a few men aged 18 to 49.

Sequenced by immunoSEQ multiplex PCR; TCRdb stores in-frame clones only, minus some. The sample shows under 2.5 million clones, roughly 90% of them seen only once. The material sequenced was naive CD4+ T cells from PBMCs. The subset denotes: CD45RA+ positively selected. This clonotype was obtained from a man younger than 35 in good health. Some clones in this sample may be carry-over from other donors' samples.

CDR3 in amino acids: CASSHHPLNYGYTF. The CDR3 DNA reads TGTGCCAGCAGCCACCACCCGCTTAACTATGGCTACACCTTC. This sequence joins TRBV6-4 and TRBJ1-2; D remains ambiguous. The ends were cut back, 6 bases at V and 1 base at J, with 12 bases in the middle. Germline V CDR1 and CDR2: MRHNA, SNTAGT. The CDR3 is 14 amino acids.